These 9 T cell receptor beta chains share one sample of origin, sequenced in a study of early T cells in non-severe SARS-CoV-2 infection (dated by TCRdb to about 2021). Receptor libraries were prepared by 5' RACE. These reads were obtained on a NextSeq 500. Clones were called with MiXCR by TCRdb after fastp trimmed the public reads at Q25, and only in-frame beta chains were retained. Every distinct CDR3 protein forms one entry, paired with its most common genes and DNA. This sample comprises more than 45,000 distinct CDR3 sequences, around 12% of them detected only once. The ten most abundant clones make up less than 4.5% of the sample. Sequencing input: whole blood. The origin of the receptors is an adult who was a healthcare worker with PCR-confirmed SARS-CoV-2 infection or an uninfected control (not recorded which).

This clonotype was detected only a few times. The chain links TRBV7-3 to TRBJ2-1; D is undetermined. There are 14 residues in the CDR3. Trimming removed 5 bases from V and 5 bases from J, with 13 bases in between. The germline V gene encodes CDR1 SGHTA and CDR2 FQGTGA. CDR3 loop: CASSPQPLNNEQFF. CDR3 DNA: TGTGCCAGCAGCCCTCAACCCCTTAACAATGAGCAGTTCTTC.

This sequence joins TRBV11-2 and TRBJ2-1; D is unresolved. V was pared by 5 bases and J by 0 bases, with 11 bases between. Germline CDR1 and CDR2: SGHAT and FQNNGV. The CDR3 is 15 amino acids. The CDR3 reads CASSPGGSSYNEQFF. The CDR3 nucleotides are TGTGCCAGCAGCCCGGGCGGCAGCTCCTACAATGAGCAGTTCTTC.

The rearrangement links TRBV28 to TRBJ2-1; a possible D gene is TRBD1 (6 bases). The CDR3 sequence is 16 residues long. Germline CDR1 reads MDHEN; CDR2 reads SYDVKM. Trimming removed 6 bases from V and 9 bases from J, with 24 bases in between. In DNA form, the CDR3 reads TGTGCCAGCAGACTTGGGACAACCTCATCGTGGAGTGAGCAGTTCTTC. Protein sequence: CASRLGTTSSWSEQFF.

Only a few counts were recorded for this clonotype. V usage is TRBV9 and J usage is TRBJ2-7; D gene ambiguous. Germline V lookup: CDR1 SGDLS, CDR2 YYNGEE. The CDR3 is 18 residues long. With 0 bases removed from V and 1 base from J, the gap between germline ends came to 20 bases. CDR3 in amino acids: CASSVEGRGNRKSYEQYF. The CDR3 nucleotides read TGTGCCAGCAGCGTAGAAGGGCGTGGAAACCGTAAATCCTACGAGCAGTACTTC.

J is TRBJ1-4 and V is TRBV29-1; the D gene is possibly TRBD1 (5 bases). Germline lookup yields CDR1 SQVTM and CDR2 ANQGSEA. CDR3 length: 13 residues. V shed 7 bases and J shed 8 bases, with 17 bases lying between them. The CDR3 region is CSAMDTGTEKLFF. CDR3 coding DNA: TGCAGCGCTATGGACACGGGAACCGAAAAACTGTTTTTT.

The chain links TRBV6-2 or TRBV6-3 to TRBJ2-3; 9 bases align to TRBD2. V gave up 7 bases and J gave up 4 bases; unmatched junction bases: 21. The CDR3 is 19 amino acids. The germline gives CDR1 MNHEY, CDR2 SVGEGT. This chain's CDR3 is CASTDQRDPRGGRADTQYF. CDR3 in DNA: TGTGCCAGCACCGACCAGAGGGACCCCCGGGGCGGGAGGGCAGATACGCAGTATTTT.

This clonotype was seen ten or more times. CDR3 sequence: CASSLDWLGGETQYF. The CDR3 nucleotides are TGTGCCAGCAGCTTAGATTGGCTAGGAGGGGAGACCCAGTACTTC. The genes are TRBV11-2 and TRBJ2-5, with D tentatively TRBD2 (6 bases). With 0 bases removed from V and 5 bases from J, the gap between germline ends came to 13 bases. The CDR3 runs 15 residues. Looked up from germline, CDR1 is SGHAT and CDR2 is FQNNGV. Variable domain in full (rest from reference TRBV11-2 and TRBJ2-5): EAGVAQSPRYKIIEKRQSVAFWCNPISGHATLYWYQQILGQGPKLLIQFQNNGVVDDSQLPKDRFSAERLKGVDSTLKIQPAKLEDSAVYLCASSLDWLGGETQYFGPGTRLLVL.

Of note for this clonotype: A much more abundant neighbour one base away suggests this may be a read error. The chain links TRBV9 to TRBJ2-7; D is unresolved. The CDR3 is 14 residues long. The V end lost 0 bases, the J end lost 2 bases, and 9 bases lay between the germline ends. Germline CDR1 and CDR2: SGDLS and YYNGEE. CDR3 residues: CASSVEDGAYEQYF. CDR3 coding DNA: TGTGCCAGCAGCGTAGAAGACGGAGCCTACGAGCAGTACTTC.

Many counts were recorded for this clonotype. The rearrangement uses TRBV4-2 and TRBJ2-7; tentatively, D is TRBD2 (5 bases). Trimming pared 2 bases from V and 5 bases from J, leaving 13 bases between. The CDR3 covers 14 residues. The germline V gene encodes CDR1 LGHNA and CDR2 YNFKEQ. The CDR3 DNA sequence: TGTGCCAGCAGCCAATCCCCCCGGGGAAACGAGCAGTACTTC. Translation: CASSQSPRGNEQYF.